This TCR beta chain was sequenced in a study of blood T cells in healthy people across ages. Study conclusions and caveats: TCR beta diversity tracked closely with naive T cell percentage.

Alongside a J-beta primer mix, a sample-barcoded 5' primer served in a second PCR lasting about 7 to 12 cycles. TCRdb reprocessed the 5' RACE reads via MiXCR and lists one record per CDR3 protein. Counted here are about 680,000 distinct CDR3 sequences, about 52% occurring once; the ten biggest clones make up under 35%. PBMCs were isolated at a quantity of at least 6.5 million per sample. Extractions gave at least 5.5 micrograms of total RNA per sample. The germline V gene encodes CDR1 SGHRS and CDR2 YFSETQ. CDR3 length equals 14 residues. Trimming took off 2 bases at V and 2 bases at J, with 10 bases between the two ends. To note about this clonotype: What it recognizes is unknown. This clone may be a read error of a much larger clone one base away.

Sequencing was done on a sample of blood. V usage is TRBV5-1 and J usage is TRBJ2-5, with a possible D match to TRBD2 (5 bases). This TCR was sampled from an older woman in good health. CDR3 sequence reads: CASSFASRQETQYF. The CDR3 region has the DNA TGCGCCAGCAGCTTCGCTAGCCGTCAAGAGACCCAGTACTTC.